The sequence of this T cell receptor beta chain was determined in a study of control samples from healthy donors and cancer patients. This CDR3 contains 12 residues. Trimming stripped 5 bases from V and 7 bases from J, with 12 bases between. TCRdb's table, derived via immunoSEQ multiplex PCR, lists solely in-frame clones and lacks some. Of some 120,000 clones in the sample, roughly 88% are singletons; the top ten hold roughly 3.2%. The genes are TRBV12-3 or TRBV12-4 and TRBJ2-7; D ambiguous. The sequence came from a man aged 50-59 years in good health. What was sequenced was blood. The DNA of the CDR3 is TGTGCCAGCAGTGACCTCATACGAGAGCAGTACTTC. Translating it yields CASSDLIREQYF.